This paragraph covers one TCR beta chain sequence. This CDR3 has 13 residues. Germline V gives CDR1 SEHNR, CDR2 FQNEAQ (reference sequence). V was cut by 5 bases and J by 4 bases, with 11 bases left in between. In the CD4+ fraction, cells were divided into CD45RA+ naive and CD45RA-negative memory subsets. Here immunoSEQ multiplex PCR was the method, and the copy in TCRdb shows in-frame clones only, minus some. The sample contains approximately 1.1 million clones, about four fifths of which appear only once. The data stem from a study of shared clonotypes between healthy human individuals. V is TRBV7-9 and J is TRBJ1-2; D is undetermined. The source material was memory CD4+ T cells from PBMCs. Subset given: CD45RA-negative fraction. The sequence was collected from a man between 18 and 29 years old in good health. Some clones in this sample may be carry-over from other donors' samples. CDR3 protein: CASSHGRPYGYTF. The CDR3 DNA sequence: TGTGCCAGCAGCCACGGACGGCCCTATGGCTACACCTTC. The full variable domain, its missing parts supplied by reference TRBV7-9 and TRBJ1-2, is DTGVSQNPRHKITKRGQNVTFRCDPISEHNRLYWYRQTLGQGPEFLTYFQNEAQLEKSRLLSDRFSAERPKGSFSTLEIQRTEQGDSAMYLCASSHGRPYGYTFGSGTRLTVV.